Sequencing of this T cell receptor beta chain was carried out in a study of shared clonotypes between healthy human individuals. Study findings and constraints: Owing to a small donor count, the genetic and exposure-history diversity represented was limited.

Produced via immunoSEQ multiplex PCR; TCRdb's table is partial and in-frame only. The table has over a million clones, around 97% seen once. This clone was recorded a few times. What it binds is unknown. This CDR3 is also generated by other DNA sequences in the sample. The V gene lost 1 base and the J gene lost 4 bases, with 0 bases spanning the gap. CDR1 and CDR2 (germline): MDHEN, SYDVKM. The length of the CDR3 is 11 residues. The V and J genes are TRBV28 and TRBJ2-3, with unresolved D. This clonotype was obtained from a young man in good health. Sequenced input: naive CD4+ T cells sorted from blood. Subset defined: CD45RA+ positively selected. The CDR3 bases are TGTGCCAGCAGTTTATCAGATACGCAGTATTTT. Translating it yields CASSLSDTQYF.